The 20 T cell receptor beta chains presented below share a single source sample, sequenced in a study of T cells in Graves' hyperthyroidism and ophthalmopathy. There were TCR beta CDR3 regions amplified from RNA transcripts. First-round RT-PCR with HTBI primers amplified the TCR CDR3 region. One entry per CDR3 protein, called by TCRdb with MiXCR from the multiplex PCR reads. The sample shows about 98,000 distinct CDR3 sequences, approximately 39% of them seen only once. The sample comprised peripheral blood or thyroid tissue (not recorded which). These receptor sequences come from a woman in her twenties or thirties with Graves' hyperthyroidism.

This chain links TRBV15 with TRBJ1-5; 9 bases match TRBD1. The V segment lost 8 bases and the J segment 1 base; nucleotides outside the gene matches: 6. Germline V lookup: CDR1 LNHNV, CDR2 YYDKDF (reference sequence). The CDR3 consists of 15 residues. This chain's CDR3 is CATGRDRVSNQPQHF. In nucleotides, the CDR3 is TGTGCCACCGGACGGGACAGGGTGAGCAATCAGCCCCAGCATTTT. The full variable domain, with the rest looked up from reference TRBV15 and TRBJ1-5, is DAMVIQNPRYQVTQFGKPVTLSCSQTLNHNVMYWYQQKSSQAPKLLFHYYDKDFNNEADTPDNFQSRRPNTSFCFLDIRSPGLGDTAMYLCATGRDRVSNQPQHFGDGTRLSIL.

This clonotype has more than one count but fewer than ten. This chain joins TRBV19 and TRBJ2-3; 13 positions agree with TRBD2. Per germline, CDR1 LNHDA and CDR2 SQIVND (reference sequence). The CDR3 runs to 17 residues. V was pared by 9 bases and J by 2 bases, with 11 bases of the junction left unmatched. CDR3 DNA sequence: TGTGCCAGCGAAAAAATAGGGACTAGCGGGACCACAGATACGCAGTATTTT. It is translated as CASEKIGTSGTTDTQYF.

This clonotype was observed many times. V is TRBV20-1 and J is TRBJ1-5; D is perhaps TRBD1 (5 bases). V was trimmed by 0 bases and J by 2 bases, leaving 5 bases between them. CDR1 is DFQATT and CDR2 is SNEGSKA in the germline V gene (reference sequence). The CDR3 runs to 13 residues. Here the CDR3 reads CSARDRGNQPQHF. CDR3 nucleotides: TGCAGTGCTAGAGACAGGGGCAATCAGCCCCAGCATTTT.

Ten or more counts support this clonotype. The chain has TRBV27 and TRBJ1-2, with D perhaps TRBD1 (6 bases). V was trimmed by 4 bases and J by 7 bases, leaving 10 bases between them. CDR1 MNHEY and CDR2 SMNVEV come from the germline V gene (reference sequence). The CDR3 loop spans 12 amino acids. The CDR3: CASSSSGVGYTF. DNA of the CDR3: TGTGCCAGCAGTTCCTCAGGGGTTGGCTACACCTTC.

At least ten counts were recorded for this clonotype. The J gene is TRBJ1-5, the V gene TRBV6-5, with a tentative D call TRBD1 (5 bases). Trimming took 2 bases from V and 5 from J, leaving 7 bases between them. Per germline, CDR1 MNHEY and CDR2 SVGAGI. There are 13 residues in the CDR3. CDR3 in amino acids: CASSYRGYQPQHF. CDR3 sequence (DNA): TGTGCCAGCAGTTACCGGGGGTATCAGCCCCAGCATTTT.

In this sample, this clonotype turned up many times. The chain carries TRBV5-4 and TRBJ2-7; 9 nucleotides match TRBD1. V was clipped by 0 bases and J by 8 bases; unmatched bases: 6. This CDR3 is 14 amino acids long. The germline V gene encodes CDR1 SGHNT and CDR2 YYREEE (reference sequence). As DNA, the CDR3 is TGTGCCAGCAGCTTGGGGGACAGGGCACTTCAGCAGTACTTC. Amino acids: CASSLGDRALQQYF. Full variable domain (rest looked up from reference TRBV5-4 and TRBJ2-7): ETGVTQSPTHLIKTRGQQVTLRCSSQSGHNTVSWYQQALGQGPQFIFQYYREEENGRGNFPPRFSGLQFPNYSSELNVNALELDDSALYLCASSLGDRALQQYFGPGTRLTVT.

This clonotype was recorded at least ten times. This chain uses TRBV2 with TRBJ2-2; D not certain. Trimming pared 6 bases from V and 7 bases from J, leaving 12 bases between. CDR3 length: 13 amino acids. CDR1 SNHLY and CDR2 FYNNEI come from the germline V gene. CDR3 DNA: TGTGCCAGCAGCCCGACTGCCAGCGGGGAGCTGTTTTTT. This encodes CASSPTASGELFF.

Concerning this clonotype itself: The junction departs from germline at one end; a sequencing error may be responsible. The chain links TRBV7-2 to TRBJ1-2; D unresolved. The CDR3 loop spans 9 amino acids. Germline V gene data show CDR1 as SGHTA and CDR2 as FQGNSA. Written as DNA, the CDR3 is TGTGCCAGCAGCCCGGGCTTCACCTTC. As protein: CASSPGFTF.

This clonotype was seen ten or more times. V and J are TRBV7-9 and TRBJ2-7; D is unresolved. Germline assignment: CDR1 SEHNR and CDR2 FQNEAQ (reference sequence). V was clipped by 5 bases and J by 5 bases, with 7 bases between them. The CDR3 is 11 amino acids. CDR3 region: CASSLNHEQYF. CDR3 nucleotides: TGTGCCAGCAGCCTCAATCACGAGCAGTACTTC. The whole variable domain, filled in from reference TRBV7-9 and TRBJ2-7, reads DTGVSQNPRHKITKRGQNVTFRCDPISEHNRLYWYRQTLGQGPEFLTYFQNEAQLEKSRLLSDRFSAERPKGSFSTLEIQRTEQGDSAMYLCASSLNHEQYFGPGTRLTVT.

This clonotype was detected many times. This chain links TRBV5-6 with TRBJ1-2, with D possibly TRBD1 on 6 matching bases. There are 14 residues in the CDR3. Germline V gene data show CDR1 as SGHDT and CDR2 as YYEEEE. The ends were cut back, 4 bases at V and 6 bases at J, with 16 bases in the middle. CDR3 protein: CASSPVGGGDGYTF. The CDR3 bases are TGTGCCAGCAGCCCTGTCGGGGGCGGGGATGGCTACACCTTC.

This clonotype was counted many times. For the CDR3, the DNA is TGTGCCAGCAGCTTCACAGGGGGCCTAGGAAACACCATATATTTT. Translating gives CASSFTGGLGNTIYF. The V gene is TRBV7-3, the J gene TRBJ1-3, with 9 bases lining up with TRBD1. J was trimmed by 4 bases and V by 3 bases; bases with no gene match: 4. The CDR3 totals 15 residues. From germline, CDR1 is SGHTA and CDR2 FQGTGA. The full variable domain, rest sourced from reference TRBV7-3 and TRBJ1-3, is GAGVSQTPSNKVTEKGKYVELRCDPISGHTALYWYRQSLGQGPEFLIYFQGTGAADDSGLPNDRFFAVRPEGSVSTLKIQRTERGDSAVYLCASSFTGGLGNTIYFGEGSWLTVV.

This clonotype has only one observation. The V and J genes are TRBV19 and TRBJ1-2, with a possible D match to TRBD1 (6 bases). V gave up 5 bases and J gave up 3 bases, with 13 bases separating them. Germline V CDR1 and CDR2: LNHDA, SQIVND (reference sequence). This CDR3 region has 14 residues. The CDR3 region is CASSSQGSDYGYTF. The CDR3 nucleotides are TGTGCCAGTAGTTCACAGGGATCGGACTATGGCTACACCTTC.

The rearrangement joins TRBV7-6 to TRBJ2-5; TRBD1 agrees at 7 bases. The ends lost 5 bases at V and 5 bases at J; junction bases unmatched: 26. Germline CDR1 is SGHVS and CDR2 is FNYEAQ. The CDR3 sequence is 20 residues long. As DNA, the CDR3 is TGTGCCAGCAGCCCCCCCCCGGGACAGACGAACTCCTACGTTTCGGAGACCCAGTACTTC. As protein: CASSPPPGQTNSYVSETQYF.

Points on this clonotype: The CDR3 end shows no conserved phenylalanine or tryptophan, and so a read error is likely. The chain uses TRBV9 and TRBJ2-7; TRBD1 agrees at 7 bases. V was clipped by 4 bases and J by 3 bases; unmatched bases: 10. CDR3 size: 15 residues. CDR1 and CDR2 (germline): SGDLS, YYNGEE. This CDR3 is CASSPVAGTVYEQYL. CDR3 nucleotides: TGTGCCAGCAGCCCTGTCGCCGGGACAGTCTACGAGCAGTACCTC.

V and J are TRBV7-9 and TRBJ1-2; D call uncertain. Per germline, CDR1 SEHNR and CDR2 FQNEAQ (reference sequence). Trimming left V 2 bases short and J 8 bases short, with 9 bases between. The CDR3 contains 12 residues. The CDR3 region has the DNA TGTGCCAGCAGCTTAAGTTTGGAAGGCTACACCTTC. Amino acids: CASSLSLEGYTF.

The rearrangement uses TRBV5-6 and TRBJ2-5, with TRBD2 matching 10 bases. The CDR3 loop spans 15 amino acids. Trimming cost V 4 bases and J 4 bases; bases outside gene matches: 7. The germline CDR1 and CDR2 sequences are SGHDT and YYEEEE. CDR3 sequence (DNA): TGTGCCAGCAGCCATGCGGCTAGCGGGAGAGAGACCCAGTACTTC. Amino acid sequence: CASSHAASGRETQYF.

This clonotype showed up many times. The chain uses TRBV12-5 and TRBJ1-5; D may be TRBD1 (5 bases). Germline V lookup: CDR1 LGHNT, CDR2 FRNRAP. This CDR3 is 14 amino acids long. The V and J ends lost 3 bases and 0 bases respectively, with 6 bases between them. CDR3 DNA: TGTGCTAGTGGTTTTGGGGGTAGCAATCAGCCCCAGCATTTT. This sequence encodes CASGFGGSNQPQHF.

This clonotype was recorded at least ten times. The chain links TRBV9 to TRBJ2-5; D gene ambiguous. CDR3 size: 15 residues. V was trimmed by 0 bases and J by 1 base, leaving 10 bases between them. The V gene's germline CDR1 is SGDLS and CDR2 YYNGEE. In nucleotides, the CDR3 is TGTGCCAGCAGCGTAGGGTCTCGGGCCCAAGAGACCCAGTACTTC. It encodes CASSVGSRAQETQYF.

The chain carries TRBV7-3 and TRBJ1-2; D is unclear. This CDR3 is built from 13 residues. V gave up 1 base and J gave up 7 bases, with 10 bases separating them. Germline V gene lookup returns CDR1 SGHTA and CDR2 FQGTGA. The CDR3 reads CASSLRGGTGYTF. In DNA, the CDR3 is TGTGCCAGCAGCTTAAGGGGAGGTACTGGCTACACCTTC.

This clonotype has at least ten counts. The chain links TRBV4-1 to TRBJ2-5; the D call may be TRBD1 or TRBD2 (6 bases each). This CDR3 contains 13 residues. The ends were cut back, 4 bases at V and 4 bases at J, with 10 bases in the middle. Germline lookup yields CDR1 MGHRA and CDR2 YSYEKL. CDR3 in amino acids: CASSLPGAETQYF. The CDR3 nucleotides read TGCGCCAGCAGCCTCCCGGGGGCAGAGACCCAGTACTTC.